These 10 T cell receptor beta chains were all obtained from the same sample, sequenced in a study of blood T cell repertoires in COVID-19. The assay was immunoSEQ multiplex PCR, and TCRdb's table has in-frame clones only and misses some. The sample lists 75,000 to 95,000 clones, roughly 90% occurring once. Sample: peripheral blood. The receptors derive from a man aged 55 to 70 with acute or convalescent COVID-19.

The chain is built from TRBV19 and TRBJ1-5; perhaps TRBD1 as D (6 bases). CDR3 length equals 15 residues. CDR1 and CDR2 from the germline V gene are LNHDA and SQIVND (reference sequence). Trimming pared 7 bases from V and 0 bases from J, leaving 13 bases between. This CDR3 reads CASIQGMNSNQPQHF. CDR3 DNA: TGTGCCAGTATTCAGGGGATGAATAGCAATCAGCCCCAGCATTTT. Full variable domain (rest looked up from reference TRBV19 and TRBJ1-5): DGGITQSPKYLFRKEGQNVTLSCEQNLNHDAMYWYRQDPGQGLRLIYYSQIVNDFQKGDIAEGYSVSREKKESFPLTVTSAQKNPTAFYLCASIQGMNSNQPQHFGDGTRLSIL.

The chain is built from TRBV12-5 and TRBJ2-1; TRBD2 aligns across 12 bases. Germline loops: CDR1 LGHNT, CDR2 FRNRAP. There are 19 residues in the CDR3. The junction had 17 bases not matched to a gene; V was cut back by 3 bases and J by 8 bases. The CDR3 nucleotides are TGTGCTAGTGGTTTTGGGCTAGCGGGAGGGCCCAGGATATTGGATGAGCAGTTCTTC. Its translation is CASGFGLAGGPRILDEQFF.

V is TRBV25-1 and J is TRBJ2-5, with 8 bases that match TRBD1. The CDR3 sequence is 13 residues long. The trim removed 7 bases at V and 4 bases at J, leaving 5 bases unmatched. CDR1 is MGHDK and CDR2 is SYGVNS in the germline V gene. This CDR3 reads CASNTGGRETQYF. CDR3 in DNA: TGTGCCAGCAACACAGGGGGACGAGAGACCCAGTACTTC.

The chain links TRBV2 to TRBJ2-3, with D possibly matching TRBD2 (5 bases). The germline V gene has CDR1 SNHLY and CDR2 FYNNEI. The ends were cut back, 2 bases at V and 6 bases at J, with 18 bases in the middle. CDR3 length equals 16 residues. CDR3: CASSEYTGGRADTQYF. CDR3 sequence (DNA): TGTGCCAGCAGTGAATACACCGGAGGACGGGCGGATACGCAGTATTTT.

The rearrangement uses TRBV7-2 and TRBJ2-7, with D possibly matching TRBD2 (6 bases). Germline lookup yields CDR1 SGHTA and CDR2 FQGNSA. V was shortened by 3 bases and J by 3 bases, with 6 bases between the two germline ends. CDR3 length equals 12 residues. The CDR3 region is CASSFSGYEQYF. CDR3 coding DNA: TGTGCCAGCAGCTTTAGCGGCTACGAGCAGTACTTC. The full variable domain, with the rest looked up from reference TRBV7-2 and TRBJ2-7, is GAGVSQSPSNKVTEKGKDVELRCDPISGHTALYWYRQSLGQGLEFLIYFQGNSAPDKSGLPSDRFSAERTGGSVSTLTIQRTQQEDSAVYLCASSFSGYEQYFGPGTRLTVT.

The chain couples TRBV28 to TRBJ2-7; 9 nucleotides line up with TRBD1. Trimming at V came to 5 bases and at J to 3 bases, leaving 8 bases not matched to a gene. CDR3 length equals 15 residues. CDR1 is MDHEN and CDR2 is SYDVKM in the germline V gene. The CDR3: CASSQPGQGHYEQYF. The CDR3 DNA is TGTGCCAGCAGTCAACCGGGACAGGGCCACTACGAGCAGTACTTC.

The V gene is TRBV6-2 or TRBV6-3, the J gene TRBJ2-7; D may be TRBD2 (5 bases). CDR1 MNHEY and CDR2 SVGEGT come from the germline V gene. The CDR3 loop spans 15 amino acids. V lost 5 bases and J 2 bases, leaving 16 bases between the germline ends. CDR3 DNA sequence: TGTGCCAGCAGTCCGGGCCGGGAACGAACCTACGAGCAGTACTTC. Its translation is CASSPGRERTYEQYF.

The CDR3 here is CASTPAPPQTGGFEKLFF. The CDR3 bases are TGTGCCAGTACCCCGGCGCCCCCTCAAACAGGGGGCTTTGAAAAACTGTTTTTT. The chain employs TRBV19 and TRBJ1-4; 9 bases line up with TRBD1. This CDR3 has 18 residues. V shed 7 bases and J 7 bases; nucleotides not matched to a gene: 19. Germline V gene sequence: CDR1 LNHDA, CDR2 SQIVND (reference sequence).

CDR3 region: CASSGQGAYTGELFF. As DNA, the CDR3 is TGTGCCAGCTCTGGGCAGGGGGCTTACACCGGGGAGCTGTTTTTT. This chain connects TRBV11-3 to TRBJ2-2; 8 bases fit TRBD1. CDR3 length: 15 amino acids. Germline V gene lookup returns CDR1 SGHNT and CDR2 YENEEA. J was trimmed by 3 bases and V by 8 bases; bases with no gene match: 8. Full variable domain (remainder filled in from reference TRBV11-3 and TRBJ2-2): EAGVVQSPRYKIIEKKQPVAFWCNPISGHNTLYWYLQNLGQGPELLIRYENEEAVDDSQLPKDRFSAERLKGVDSTLKIQPAELGDSAVYLCASSGQGAYTGELFFGEGSRLTVL.

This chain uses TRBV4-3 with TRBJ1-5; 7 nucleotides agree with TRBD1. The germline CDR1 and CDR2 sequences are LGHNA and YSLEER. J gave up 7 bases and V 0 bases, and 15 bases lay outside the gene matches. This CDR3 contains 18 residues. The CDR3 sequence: CASSQDMLGKGASQPQHF. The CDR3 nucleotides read TGCGCCAGCAGCCAAGATATGCTTGGTAAGGGGGCGAGCCAGCCCCAGCATTTT.